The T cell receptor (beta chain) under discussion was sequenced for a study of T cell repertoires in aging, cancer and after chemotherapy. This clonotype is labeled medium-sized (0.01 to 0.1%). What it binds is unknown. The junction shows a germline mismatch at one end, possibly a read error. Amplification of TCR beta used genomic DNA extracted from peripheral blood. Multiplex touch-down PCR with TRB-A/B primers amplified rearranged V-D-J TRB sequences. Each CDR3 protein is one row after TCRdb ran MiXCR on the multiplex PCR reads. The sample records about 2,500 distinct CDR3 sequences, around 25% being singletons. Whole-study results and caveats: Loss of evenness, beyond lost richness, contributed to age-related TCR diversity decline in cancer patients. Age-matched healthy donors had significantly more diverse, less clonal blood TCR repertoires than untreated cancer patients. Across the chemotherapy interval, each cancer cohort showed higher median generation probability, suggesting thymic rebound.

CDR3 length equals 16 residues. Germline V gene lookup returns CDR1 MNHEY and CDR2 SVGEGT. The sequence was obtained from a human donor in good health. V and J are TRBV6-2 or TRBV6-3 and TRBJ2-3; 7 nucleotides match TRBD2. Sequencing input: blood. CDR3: CASSDSSSGSTDTQYF. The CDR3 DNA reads TGTGCCAGCAGTGACTCGAGTAGCGGGAGCACAGATACGCAGTATTTT.